These 9 T cell receptor beta chains originate from one sample sequenced in a study of T cell repertoires in cytomegalovirus infection. The antigens for these receptors are not known. TCRdb re-derived calls from the reads in MiXCR, one entry per CDR3 protein. The data contain about 830,000 distinct CDR3 sequences, approximately 32% of them seen just once; the ten biggest clones take up about an eighth. Sample: cultured CD8+ T cells from PBMCs, taken from culture after CMV antigen stimulation. The receptors come from a human donor in good health (CMV status not recorded). Some clones in this sample may be carry-over from other donors' samples.

The V gene is TRBV7-9, the J gene TRBJ2-1, with unresolved D. V was pared by 2 bases and J by 7 bases, with 6 bases between. The CDR3 covers 12 residues. Germline V gene sequence: CDR1 SEHNR, CDR2 FQNEAQ (reference sequence). The CDR3 here is CASSLRPNEQFF. CDR3 sequence (DNA): TGTGCCAGCAGCTTAAGACCTAATGAGCAGTTCTTC. Drawing the rest from reference TRBV7-9 and TRBJ2-1, the complete variable domain is DTGVSQNPRHKITKRGQNVTFRCDPISEHNRLYWYRQTLGQGPEFLTYFQNEAQLEKSRLLSDRFSAERPKGSFSTLEIQRTEQGDSAMYLCASSLRPNEQFFGPGTRLTVL.

This clonotype was recorded many times. V and J are TRBV7-8 and TRBJ1-6; D call uncertain. V lost 2 bases, J lost 5 bases, and 7 bases lay in between. In germline, CDR1 is SGHVS, CDR2 FQNEAQ. The CDR3 extends over 14 amino acids. CDR3 amino acids: CASSLRRHNSPLHF. CDR3 nucleotide sequence: TGTGCCAGCAGCTTAAGACGGCATAATTCACCCCTCCACTTT.

The chain uses TRBV20-1 and TRBJ1-1; D perhaps matches TRBD1 (5 bases). The CDR3 spans 11 residues. The V and J ends lost 6 bases and 13 bases respectively, with 18 bases between them. Looked up from germline, CDR1 is DFQATT and CDR2 is SNEGSKA (reference sequence). CDR3 sequence: CSATLGALVFF. The CDR3 region has the DNA TGCAGTGCCACGTTAGGGGCGCTTGTTTTCTTT.

The chain joins TRBV7-9 to TRBJ2-7, with D hard to call. CDR1 SEHNR and CDR2 FQNEAQ come from the germline V gene (reference sequence). The CDR3 runs 13 residues. Trimming left V 6 bases short and J 0 bases short, with 9 bases between. DNA of the CDR3: TGTGCCAGCAGGTCAGACAACTCCTACGAGCAGTACGTC. Encoded protein: CASRSDNSYEQYV.

The CDR3 nucleotides are TGTGCCAGCGTGGGACAGGGCCCTGAAAAACTGTTTTTT. Its translation: CASVGQGPEKLFF. The chain links TRBV7-9 to TRBJ1-4, with 9 positions matching TRBD1. This CDR3 is 13 amino acids long. The trim removed 8 bases at V and 7 bases at J, leaving 5 bases unmatched. Germline CDR1 is SEHNR and CDR2 is FQNEAQ (reference sequence).

This chain uses TRBV7-9 with TRBJ2-7; TRBD1 agrees at 9 bases. Trimming at V came to 5 bases and at J to 4 bases, leaving 6 bases not matched to a gene. The CDR3 length is 14 residues. The V gene's germline CDR1 is SEHNR and CDR2 FQNEAQ (reference sequence). The CDR3 nucleotides read TGTGCCAGCAGCCACACAGGGGGCTGGTACGAGCAGTACTTC. This gives the protein CASSHTGGWYEQYF.

This clonotype was seen at least ten times. This chain uses TRBV12-3 or TRBV12-4 with TRBJ2-3; weak D call: TRBD1 (6 bases). The CDR3 has 15 amino acids. V was shortened by 5 bases and J by 2 bases, with 14 bases between the two germline ends. CDR3 in amino acids: CASSPTGGDTDTQYF. As DNA, the CDR3 is TGTGCCAGCAGTCCCACTGGGGGCGACACAGATACGCAGTATTTT.

This clonotype was seen a handful of times. This rearrangement joins TRBV29-1 to TRBJ2-5, with 7 positions matching TRBD1. Germline V gene data show CDR1 as SQVTM and CDR2 as ANQGSEA. The CDR3 covers 13 residues. J lost 5 bases, V lost 4 bases, and 7 bases had no gene match. The CDR3 DNA reads TGCAGCGTTGTGGACAGGCTTTGGGAGACCCAGTACTTC. The encoded protein is CSVVDRLWETQYF.

This clonotype was seen more than once but under ten times. The chain employs TRBV12-3 or TRBV12-4 and TRBJ1-2; TRBD1 aligns across 7 bases. V trimming: 10 bases; J trimming: 4 bases; junction bases outside the gene matches: 12. The CDR3 is 14 residues long. CDR3 sequence (DNA): TGTGCCACCCAGACGTCACAGGGGATCTATGGCTACACCTTC. Its protein product is CATQTSQGIYGYTF.